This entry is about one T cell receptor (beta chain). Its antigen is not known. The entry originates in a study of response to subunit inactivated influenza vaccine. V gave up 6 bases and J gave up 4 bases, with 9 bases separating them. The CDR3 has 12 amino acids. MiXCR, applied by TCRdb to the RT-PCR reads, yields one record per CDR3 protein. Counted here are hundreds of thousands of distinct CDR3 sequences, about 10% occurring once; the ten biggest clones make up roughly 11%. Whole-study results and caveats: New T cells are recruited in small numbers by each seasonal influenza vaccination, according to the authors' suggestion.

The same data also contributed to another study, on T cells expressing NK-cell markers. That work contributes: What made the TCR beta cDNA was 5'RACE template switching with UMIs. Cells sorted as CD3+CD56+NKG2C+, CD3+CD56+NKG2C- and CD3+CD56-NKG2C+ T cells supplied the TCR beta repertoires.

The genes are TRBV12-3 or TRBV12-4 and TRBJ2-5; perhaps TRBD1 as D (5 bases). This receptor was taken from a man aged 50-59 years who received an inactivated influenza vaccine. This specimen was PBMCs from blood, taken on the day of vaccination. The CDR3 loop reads CASRSTGETQYF. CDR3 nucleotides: TGTGCCAGCAGGTCAACAGGAGAGACCCAGTACTTC.